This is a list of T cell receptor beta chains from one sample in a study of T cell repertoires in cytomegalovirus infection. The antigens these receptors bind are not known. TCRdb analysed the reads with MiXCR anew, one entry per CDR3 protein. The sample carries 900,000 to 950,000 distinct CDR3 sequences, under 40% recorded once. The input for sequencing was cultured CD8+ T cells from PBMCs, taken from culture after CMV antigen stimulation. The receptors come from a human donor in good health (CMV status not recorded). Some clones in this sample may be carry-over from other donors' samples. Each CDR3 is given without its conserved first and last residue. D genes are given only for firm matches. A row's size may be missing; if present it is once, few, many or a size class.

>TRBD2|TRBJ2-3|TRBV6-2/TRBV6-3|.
ASSYTQRGSSTQY
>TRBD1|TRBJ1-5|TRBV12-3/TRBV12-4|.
ASSPGGQGGNQPQH
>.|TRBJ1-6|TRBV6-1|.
ASTATSFSYNSPLH
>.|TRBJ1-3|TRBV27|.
ASSQTQGTGNTIY
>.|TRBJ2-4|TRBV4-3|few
ASSQESRTPIPNIQY
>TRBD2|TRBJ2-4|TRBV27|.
ASSPAGGPQNIQY
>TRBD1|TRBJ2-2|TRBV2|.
ASSGTWDRTNTGELF
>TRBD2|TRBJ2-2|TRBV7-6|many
ASSFDRSGGSTGELF
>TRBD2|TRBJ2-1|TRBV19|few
ASSIDGTSGYYNEQF
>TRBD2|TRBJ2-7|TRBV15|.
ATSRPTSGGPSSYEQY
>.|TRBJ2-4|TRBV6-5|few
ASSRRQAGKNIQY
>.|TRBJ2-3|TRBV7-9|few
ASSFLGQDRGGIFLSTDTQY
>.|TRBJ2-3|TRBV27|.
ASSFRRRGDTQY
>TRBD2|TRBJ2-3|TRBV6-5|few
ASSYSWAGGLTDTQY
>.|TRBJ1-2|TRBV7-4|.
ASSLRGDTKT
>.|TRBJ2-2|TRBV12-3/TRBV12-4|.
ASSLLTRGGGELF
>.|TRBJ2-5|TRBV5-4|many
ASSAGQVYKETQY
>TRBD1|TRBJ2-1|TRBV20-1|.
SASIPGQGAYNEQF
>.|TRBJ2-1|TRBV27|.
ASSPDSGSYNEQF
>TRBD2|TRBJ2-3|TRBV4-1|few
ASSHLLAGDDTQY
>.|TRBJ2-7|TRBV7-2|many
ASSLGTPHEQY
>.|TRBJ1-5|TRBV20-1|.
SAIEETNQPQH
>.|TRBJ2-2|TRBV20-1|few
SARSTVSTYTGELF
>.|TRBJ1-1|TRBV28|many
ASSLGRTDLGTEAF